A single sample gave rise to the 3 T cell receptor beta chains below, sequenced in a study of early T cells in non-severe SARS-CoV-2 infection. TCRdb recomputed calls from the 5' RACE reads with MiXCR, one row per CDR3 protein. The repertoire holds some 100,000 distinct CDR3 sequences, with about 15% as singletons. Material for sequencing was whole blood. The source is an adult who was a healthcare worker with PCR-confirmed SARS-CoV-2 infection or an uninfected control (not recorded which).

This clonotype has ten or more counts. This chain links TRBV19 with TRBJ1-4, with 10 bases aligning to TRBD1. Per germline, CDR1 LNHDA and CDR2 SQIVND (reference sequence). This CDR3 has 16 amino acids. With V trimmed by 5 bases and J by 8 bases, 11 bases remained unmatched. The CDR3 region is CASSGGQGGSTEKLFF. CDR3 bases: TGTGCCAGTAGTGGCGGACAGGGGGGTAGCACGGAAAAACTGTTTTTT.

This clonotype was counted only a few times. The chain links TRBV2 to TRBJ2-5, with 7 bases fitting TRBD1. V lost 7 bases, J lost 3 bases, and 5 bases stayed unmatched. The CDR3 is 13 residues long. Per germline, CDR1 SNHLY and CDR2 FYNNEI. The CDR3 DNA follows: TGTGCCAGCAAAAGGACAGGAAAAGAGACCCAGTACTTC. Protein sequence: CASKRTGKETQYF. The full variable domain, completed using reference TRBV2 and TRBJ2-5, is EPEVTQTPSHQVTQMGQEVILRCVPISNHLYFYWYRQILGQKVEFLVSFYNNEISEKSEIFDDQFSVERPDGSNFTLKIRSTKLEDSAMYFCASKRTGKETQYFGPGTRLLVL.

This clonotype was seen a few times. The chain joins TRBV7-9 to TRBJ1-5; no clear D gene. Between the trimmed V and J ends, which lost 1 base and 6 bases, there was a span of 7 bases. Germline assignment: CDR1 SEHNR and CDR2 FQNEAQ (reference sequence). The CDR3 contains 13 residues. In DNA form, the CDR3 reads TGTGCCAGCAGCTTAGTCGGTGGTCAGCCCCAGCATTTT. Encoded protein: CASSLVGGQPQHF.